This T cell receptor (beta chain) appears in the sequencing data of a study of blood T cell repertoires in COVID-19. Study-level background: Whether acute or convalescent, the COVID-19 samples came from the United States, Italy and Spain.

Sequencing used immunoSEQ multiplex PCR; TCRdb keeps in-frame clones, though not all of them. The sample contains around 170,000 clones, around 89% of which appear only once. CDR1 and CDR2 (germline): LNHDA, SQIVND (reference sequence). Trimming took off 3 bases at V and 4 bases at J, with 11 bases between the two ends. The CDR3 is 14 amino acids. The sequencing sample was made of peripheral blood. The chain links TRBV19 to TRBJ2-3, with TRBD1 as a possible D gene (5 bases). This TCR came from a man between 60 and 70 years old with acute or convalescent COVID-19. Here the CDR3 DNA reads TGTGCCAGTAGTATGGGGCCTCAGGCAGATACGCAGTATTTT. It is translated as CASSMGPQADTQYF.